This T cell receptor beta chain was identified in a study of CD8 T cells in Susac syndrome. Regarding the study as a whole: As the study acknowledged, the number of individuals in its TCR sequencing and HLA analysis was relatively small.

Germline V gene sequence: CDR1 SEHNR, CDR2 FQNEAQ (reference sequence). V lost 1 base and J 1 base, leaving 13 bases between the germline ends. The CDR3 runs 16 residues. CD8+ and CD4+ T cells circulating in blood were sequenced for TCR beta. Reverse transcription of about 0.5 to 1 ug RNA was carried out with random hexamers. An immunoSEQ multiplex PCR amplified TCR beta CDR3 over 54 Vbeta and 13 Jbeta. TCRdb independently ran MiXCR on the immunoSEQ multiplex PCR reads; one entry per CDR3 protein. This table has roughly 120,000 distinct CDR3 sequences, approximately 93% appearing once. Remarks on this clonotype: The antigen is not known.

Material: CD8+ T cells from PBMCs. This sequence joins TRBV7-9 and TRBJ1-2; D remains unclear. The receptor's source is a human donor with multiple sclerosis. CDR3 nucleotides: TGTGCCAGCAGCTTAGGGGAGGAAATAGATAACTATGGCTACACCTTC. It yields the protein CASSLGEEIDNYGYTF. Supplemented by reference TRBV7-9 and TRBJ1-2, the full variable domain reads DTGVSQNPRHKITKRGQNVTFRCDPISEHNRLYWYRQTLGQGPEFLTYFQNEAQLEKSRLLSDRFSAERPKGSFSTLEIQRTEQGDSAMYLCASSLGEEIDNYGYTFGSGTRLTVV.